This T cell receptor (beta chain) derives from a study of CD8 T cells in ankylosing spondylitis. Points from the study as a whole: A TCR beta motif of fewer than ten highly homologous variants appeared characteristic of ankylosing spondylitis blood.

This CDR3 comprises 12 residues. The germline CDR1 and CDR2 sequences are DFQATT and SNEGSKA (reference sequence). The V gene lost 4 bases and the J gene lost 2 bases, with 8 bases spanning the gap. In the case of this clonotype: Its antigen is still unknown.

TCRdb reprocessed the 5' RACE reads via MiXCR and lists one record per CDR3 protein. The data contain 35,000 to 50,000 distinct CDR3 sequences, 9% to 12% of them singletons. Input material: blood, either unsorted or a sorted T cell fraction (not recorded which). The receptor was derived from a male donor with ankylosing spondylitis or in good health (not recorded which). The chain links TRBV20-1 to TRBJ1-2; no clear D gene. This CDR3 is CSATTENYGYTF. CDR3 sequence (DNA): TGCAGTGCTACCACAGAGAACTATGGCTACACCTTC.